This T cell receptor beta chain was documented in a study of blood T cells in healthy people across ages. General study results and limits: Across the age range, TCR beta diversity per million T cells fell in a roughly linear way.

This clonotype occurred a few times. Its antigen is currently unknown. For the second PCR, which ran for about 6 to 11 cycles, a sample-barcoded 5' primer and a J-beta primer mix were used. TCRdb redid the calling of the 5' RACE reads with MiXCR, one entry per CDR3 protein. The sample yields about 1.4 million distinct CDR3 sequences, 59% seen once. The germline V gene encodes CDR1 SNHLY and CDR2 FYNNEI. The CDR3 is made up of 14 amino acids. Trimming removed 7 bases from V and 4 bases from J, with 13 bases in between. The receptor was derived from a man younger than 35 in good health. The chain couples TRBV2 to TRBJ1-4; D uncertain. The specimen sequenced was blood. CDR3 protein: CASTGDRLNEKLFF. CDR3 DNA: TGTGCCAGCACTGGCGACCGTCTTAATGAAAAACTGTTTTTT.